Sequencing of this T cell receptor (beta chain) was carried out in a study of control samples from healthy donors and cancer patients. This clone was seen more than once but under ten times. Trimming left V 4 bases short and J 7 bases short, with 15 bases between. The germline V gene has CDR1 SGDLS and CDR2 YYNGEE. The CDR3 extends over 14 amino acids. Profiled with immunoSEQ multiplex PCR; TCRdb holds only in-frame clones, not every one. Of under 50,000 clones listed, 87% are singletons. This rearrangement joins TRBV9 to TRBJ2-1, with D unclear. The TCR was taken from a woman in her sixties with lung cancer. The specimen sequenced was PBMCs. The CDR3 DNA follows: TGTGCCAGCAGCTCCCTTGGGTTGAGGAATGAGCAGTTCTTC. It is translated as CASSSLGLRNEQFF.